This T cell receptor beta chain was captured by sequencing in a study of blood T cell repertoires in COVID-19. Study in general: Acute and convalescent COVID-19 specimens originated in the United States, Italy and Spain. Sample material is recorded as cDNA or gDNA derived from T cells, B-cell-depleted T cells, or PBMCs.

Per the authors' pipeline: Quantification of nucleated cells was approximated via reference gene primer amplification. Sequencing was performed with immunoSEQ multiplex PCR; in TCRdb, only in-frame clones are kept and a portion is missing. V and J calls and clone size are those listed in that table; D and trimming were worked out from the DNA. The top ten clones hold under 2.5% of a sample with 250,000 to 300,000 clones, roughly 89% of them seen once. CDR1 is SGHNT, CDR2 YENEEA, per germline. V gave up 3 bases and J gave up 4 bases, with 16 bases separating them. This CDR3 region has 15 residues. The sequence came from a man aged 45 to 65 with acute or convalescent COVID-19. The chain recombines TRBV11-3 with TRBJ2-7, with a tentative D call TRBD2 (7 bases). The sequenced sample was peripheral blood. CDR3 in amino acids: CASSLGGDNYYEQYF. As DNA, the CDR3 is TGTGCCAGCAGCTTGGGGGGGGACAACTATTACGAGCAGTACTTC.